The text below deals with one T cell receptor beta chain. What it recognizes is unknown. The same CDR3 is also encoded by other DNA sequences in this sample. The V end lost 0 bases, the J end lost 5 bases, and 8 bases lay between the germline ends. CDR1 and CDR2 from the germline V gene are SGHDT and YYEEEE. This CDR3 is 13 amino acids long. This entry is derived from a study of cytomegalovirus exposure and HLA in healthy donors. Study-level points and caveats: A reported reduction in N-insertions relative to the 666-donor mean was seen in an Asian-associated ancestry cluster in a later analysis. The authors later found HLA-associated TCR beta chains more clonally expanded than equally common others. Among CMV-associated TCR beta chains, most appeared HLA-restricted in a later analysis. Some TCR beta chains (about 170 of them) were listed as cytomegalovirus-associated.

Vbeta (60) and Jbeta (13) primers were used in the PCR. Assay used: immunoSEQ multiplex PCR; TCRdb lists only in-frame clones, some missing. The sample has under 200,000 clones; approximately 85% are singletons. V usage is TRBV5-6 and J usage is TRBJ2-5; unclear D gene. Material: PBMCs. The clonotype was recovered from a man aged 30 to 39 in good health and CMV-seropositive. This CDR3 reads CASSLGPRETQYF. CDR3 DNA: TGTGCCAGCAGCTTGGGCCCACGGGAGACCCAGTACTTC.